The T cell receptor beta chain under discussion was sequenced for a study of vaccination effects on CD4 cells after COVID-19. This CDR3 is built from 13 residues. Deletions cut 2 bases from V and 5 bases from J, with 12 bases between. Germline lookup yields CDR1 SQVTM and CDR2 ANQGSEA. Regarding this clone: Antigen unknown.

TCRdb's copy holds only in-frame clones and misses some; the assay was immunoSEQ multiplex PCR. The repertoire holds 25,000 to 40,000 clones, with almost 85% as singletons. Before sequencing, viral peptide pools were used by the ViraFEST assay to expand antigen-specific CD4+ T cells. Upon completion of roughly ten days in culture, CD4+ T cells were isolated. The vaccine given was either BNT162b2 or mRNA-1273, in two doses. The clonotype comes from a human donor who received a COVID-19 vaccine. Some clones in this sample may be carry-over from other donors' samples. The chain is built from TRBV29-1 and TRBJ1-1, with unresolved D. Sequencing used CD4+ T cells from PBMCs cultured with HCoV-NL63 spike peptides, obtained after COVID-19 vaccination. Here the CDR3 DNA reads TGCAGCGTTGAAAGGGCTCCGGAGACTGAAGCTTTCTTT. Amino acid sequence: CSVERAPETEAFF. The variable domain in full, completed from reference TRBV29-1 and TRBJ1-1, reads SAVISQKPSRDICQRGTSLTIQCQVDSQVTMMFWYRQQPGQSLTLIATANQGSEATYESGFVIDKFPISRPNLTFSTLTVSNMSPEDSSIYLCSVERAPETEAFFGQGTRLTVV.